The T cell receptor beta chain under discussion was sequenced for a study of blood T cell repertoires in COVID-19. Study at large: T cells, B-cell-depleted T cells, or PBMCs provided the cDNA or gDNA that served as material.

The protocol was immunoSEQ multiplex PCR, while the TCRdb copy is restricted to in-frame clones and leaves out a portion. In the table there are hundreds of thousands of clones, over 85% of which are singletons. Those who participated ranged in age from about 18 to 95 years and resided in about two dozen US areas. Sequencing was performed on PBMCs or T cells enriched from blood (not recorded which). The clonotype comes from a woman aged 30 to 39 who had recovered from COVID-19.

Here the CDR3 DNA reads TGTGCCAGCAGCCCGAATGACCCTAGTTCCGAGGGCGAGCAGTACTTC. Translating gives CASSPNDPSSEGEQYF. The chain has TRBV9 and TRBJ2-7, with a possible D match to TRBD2 (5 bases). CDR1 SGDLS and CDR2 YYNGEE come from the germline V gene. Trimming shortened V by 4 bases and J by 6 bases, and 23 bases separated the two germline ends. The CDR3 contains 16 residues.